This T cell receptor (beta chain) derives from a study of T cells in Graves' hyperthyroidism and ophthalmopathy. In the study overall: Blood from the periphery was taken at initial diagnosis, before any treatment. Study observations and caveats: Model output signaled ophthalmopathy a median about seven months ahead of onset.

V dropped 5 bases and J dropped 8 bases, with 18 bases sitting between them. The CDR3 has 14 amino acids. CDR1 is SEHNR, CDR2 FQNEAQ, per germline (reference sequence). This clonotype was seen many times. Its target is unknown. RNA transcripts gave rise to amplified TCR beta CDR3 regions. Primed by the HTBI set, a first-round RT-PCR was run on the TCR CDR3. Each CDR3 protein gets one entry after TCRdb re-called the multiplex PCR reads with MiXCR. The sample consists of over 500,000 distinct CDR3 sequences, 11% to 15% of them appearing once. Graves' hyperthyroidism was deemed stable given no ophthalmopathy progression within 18 months. Lactation, pregnancy, other autoimmune disease or uncontrolled infection excluded patients.

Sequencing used blood. This sequence was found in a woman aged 40 to 50 with Graves' hyperthyroidism. The rearrangement joins TRBV7-9 to TRBJ1-1; D gene unclear. CDR3 DNA: TGTGCCAGCAGCCCAACGGACCAGCTAGGAGAAGCTTTCTTT. It is translated as CASSPTDQLGEAFF.